This T cell receptor beta chain was obtained from a study of T cell changes during pregnancy in multiple sclerosis. The CDR3 is 14 amino acids. Germline-derived CDR1 and CDR2 are MNHNS and SASEGT. V lost 5 bases, J lost 7 bases, and 15 bases lay in between. Clones were sequenced by immunoSEQ multiplex PCR, and TCRdb holds only the in-frame ones, with some missing. The table shows tens of thousands of clones, with 91% occurring only once. This sequence originates from a female donor in good health, enrolled as a control in a pregnancy study. The chain links TRBV6-1 to TRBJ1-3, with D maybe TRBD1 (5 bases). The starting material was peripheral blood, obtained after pregnancy. The CDR3 spells CASSTTVPSNTIYF. CDR3 coding DNA: TGTGCCAGCAGTACGACAGTTCCCTCCAACACCATATATTTT.